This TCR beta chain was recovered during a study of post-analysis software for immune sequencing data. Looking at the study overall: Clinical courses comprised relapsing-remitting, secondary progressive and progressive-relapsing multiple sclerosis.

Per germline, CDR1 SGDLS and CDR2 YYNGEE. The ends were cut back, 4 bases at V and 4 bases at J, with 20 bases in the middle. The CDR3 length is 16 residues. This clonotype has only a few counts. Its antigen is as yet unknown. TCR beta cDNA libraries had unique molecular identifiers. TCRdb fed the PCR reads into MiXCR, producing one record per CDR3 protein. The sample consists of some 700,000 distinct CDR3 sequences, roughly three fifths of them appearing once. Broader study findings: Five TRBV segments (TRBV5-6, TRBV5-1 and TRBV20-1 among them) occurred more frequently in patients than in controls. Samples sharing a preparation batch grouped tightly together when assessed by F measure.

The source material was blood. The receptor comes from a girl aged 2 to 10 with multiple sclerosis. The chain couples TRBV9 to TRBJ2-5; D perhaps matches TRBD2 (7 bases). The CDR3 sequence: CASSTRGGAYPETQYF. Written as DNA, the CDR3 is TGTGCCAGCAGCACCCGTGGGGGGGCCTACCCAGAGACCCAGTACTTC.